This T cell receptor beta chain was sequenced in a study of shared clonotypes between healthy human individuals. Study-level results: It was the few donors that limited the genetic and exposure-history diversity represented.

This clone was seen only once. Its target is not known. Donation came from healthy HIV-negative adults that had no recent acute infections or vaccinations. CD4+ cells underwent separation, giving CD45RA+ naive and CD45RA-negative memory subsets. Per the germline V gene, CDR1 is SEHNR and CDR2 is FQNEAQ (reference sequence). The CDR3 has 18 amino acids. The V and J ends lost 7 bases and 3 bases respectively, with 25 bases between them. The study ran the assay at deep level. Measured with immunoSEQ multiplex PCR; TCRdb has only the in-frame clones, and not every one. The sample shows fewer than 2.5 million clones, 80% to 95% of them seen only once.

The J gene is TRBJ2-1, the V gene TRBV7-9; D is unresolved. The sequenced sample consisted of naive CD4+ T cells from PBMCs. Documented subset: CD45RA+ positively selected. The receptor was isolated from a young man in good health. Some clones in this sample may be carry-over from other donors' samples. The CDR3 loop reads CASTKYSQVGSRYNEQFF. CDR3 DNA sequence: TGTGCCAGCACCAAATATTCTCAAGTCGGCTCCCGCTACAATGAGCAGTTCTTC.